This T cell receptor beta chain was recovered during a study of type 1 and type 2 diabetes patients. The wider study: T cells were magnetically sorted from PBMCs as CD4+ or CD8+ subsets. Findings of the study overall: Type 2 diabetes and control samples shared highly correlated V and J usage, averaging around 0.97. Highly-expanded CD4+ clones were few in type 2 diabetes, median one, 3.9% of reads.

The PCR template was genomic DNA. The TCR beta CDR3 region was amplified using 30 forward and 13 reverse primers. TCRdb used MiXCR to reprocess the multiplex PCR reads, holding one entry per CDR3 protein. This table holds about 250,000 distinct CDR3 sequences, around 47% found once. With 3 bases removed from V and 2 bases from J, the gap between germline ends came to 13 bases. The germline V gene has CDR1 DFQATT and CDR2 SNEGSKA (reference sequence). The CDR3 runs to 14 residues. With respect to this clonotype: Antigen unknown.

Each diabetic donor fulfilled classification criteria for either type 1 or type 2. This clonotype was obtained from a man younger than 35 with type 2 diabetes. The sequenced material came from peripheral blood mononuclear cells (PBMCs). The chain combines TRBV20-1 with TRBJ1-2; D remains ambiguous. The CDR3 region is CSASTGQKNYGYTF. The DNA of the CDR3 is TGCAGTGCTAGCACGGGCCAGAAAAACTATGGCTACACCTTC.